These 4 T cell receptor beta chains came from one sample sequenced in a study of blood T cell repertoires in COVID-19. Data came from immunoSEQ multiplex PCR; TCRdb stores just in-frame clones and leaves some out. Of over 14,000 clones listed, over 70% are singletons. The sample was peripheral blood. These receptors were obtained from a man in his fifties or sixties with acute or convalescent COVID-19.

V usage is TRBV7-9 and J usage is TRBJ1-2; D possibly corresponds to TRBD1 (6 bases). The CDR3 sequence is 14 residues long. Trimming cost V 5 bases and J 8 bases, with 18 bases left between them. Germline V gives CDR1 SEHNR, CDR2 FQNEAQ (reference sequence). Written as DNA, the CDR3 is TGTGCCAGCAGCGCTCGGGACACCCAGGACGGCTACACCTTC. As protein: CASSARDTQDGYTF. The whole variable domain, filled in from reference TRBV7-9 and TRBJ1-2, reads DTGVSQNPRHKITKRGQNVTFRCDPISEHNRLYWYRQTLGQGPEFLTYFQNEAQLEKSRLLSDRFSAERPKGSFSTLEIQRTEQGDSAMYLCASSARDTQDGYTFGSGTRLTVV.

The CDR3 nucleotides are TGTGCCAGCACTAAACAGGGGTCCACCTACGAGCAGTACTTC. Its protein product is CASTKQGSTYEQYF. J is TRBJ2-7 and V is TRBV5-6; TRBD1 agrees at 7 bases. The germline gives CDR1 SGHDT, CDR2 YYEEEE. The V segment lost 6 bases and the J segment 2 bases; nucleotides outside the gene matches: 8. The CDR3 is 14 amino acids.

This clone occurred once. This sequence joins TRBV11-2 and TRBJ1-4, with no clear D. The germline CDR1 and CDR2 sequences are SGHAT and FQNNGV. V lost 2 bases and J lost 2, with 6 bases in between. The CDR3 runs 14 residues. This CDR3 reads CASSLSRTNEKLFF. DNA for the CDR3: TGTGCCAGCAGCTTATCACGGACTAATGAAAAACTGTTTTTT.

This clone has only a few counts. The chain employs TRBV3-1 (or the pseudogene TRBV3-2) and TRBJ2-3, with D possibly being TRBD2 (6 bases). Germline V CDR1 and CDR2: LGHDT, YNNKEL (reference sequence). V lost 3 bases to trimming and J lost 0 bases, with 7 bases between them. This CDR3 is 14 amino acids long. For the CDR3, the DNA is TGTGCCAGCAGCCACAGCGGGAGCACAGATACGCAGTATTTT. This translates into CASSHSGSTDTQYF.